This T cell receptor (beta chain) was profiled in a study of cytomegalovirus exposure and HLA in healthy donors. Study-level results: According to the study, roughly 160 TCR beta chains were cytomegalovirus-associated.

The PCR employed 60 Vbeta primers together with 13 Jbeta primers. TCRdb's table, derived via immunoSEQ multiplex PCR, lists solely in-frame clones and lacks some. The sample has 100,000 to 150,000 clones; 60% to 85% are singletons. J lost 0 bases, V lost 0 bases, and 5 bases had no gene match. Looked up from germline, CDR1 is ENHRY and CDR2 is SYGVKD. The CDR3 consists of 17 residues. Concerning this clone itself: Its specificity is not known.

This clonotype originated in a female donor in good health and CMV-seronegative. Sequences were obtained from PBMCs. The V call is TRBV10-3, the J call TRBJ2-3; 8 bases line up with TRBD1. The CDR3 region has the DNA TGTGCCATCAGTGAGTCGGAGTCAGGGGGCAGCACAGATACGCAGTATTTT. This sequence encodes CAISESESGGSTDTQYF.